These 17 T cell receptor beta chains were sequenced from one sample in a study of T cell responses to AZD1222 COVID-19 vaccine. Produced via immunoSEQ multiplex PCR; TCRdb's table is partial and in-frame only. The repertoire holds about 110,000 clones, with about 91% as singletons. The sample consisted of peripheral blood, taken on day 0 of AZD1222 vaccination. The receptors stem from an adult in good health.

A note on this clone: Given a far larger clone just one base away, this is likely a sequencing read error. The sample has other DNA sequences that encode this CDR3 too. The chain recombines TRBV7-9 with TRBJ2-5; D not certain. There are 11 residues in the CDR3. V lost 1 base to trimming and J lost 5 bases, with 2 bases between them. The germline V gene has CDR1 SEHNR and CDR2 FQNEAQ (reference sequence). The DNA for the CDR3 is TGTGCCAGCAGCTTAGTGGAGACCCAGTACTTC. This codes for CASSLVETQYF.

The rearrangement uses TRBV7-3 and TRBJ1-1; D is undetermined. V lost 5 bases, J lost 1 base, and 8 bases lay in between. CDR1 SGHTA and CDR2 FQGTGA come from the germline V gene. The CDR3 spans 13 residues. CDR3 coding DNA: TGTGCCAGCAGCACCACACGGAACACTGAAGCTTTCTTT. This codes for CASSTTRNTEAFF.

For the CDR3, the DNA is TGTGCCAGCAGCTTATCAGGGGATTCACCCCTCCACTTT. As protein: CASSLSGDSPLHF. The chain carries TRBV7-2 and TRBJ1-6, with D possibly being TRBD1 (6 bases). This CDR3 spans 13 amino acids. CDR1 SGHTA and CDR2 FQGNSA come from the germline V gene. V was pared by 2 bases and J by 8 bases, with 7 bases between.

This rearrangement joins TRBV2 to TRBJ1-1, with D unresolved. This CDR3 spans 14 amino acids. The germline gives CDR1 SNHLY, CDR2 FYNNEI. With 5 bases removed from V and 3 bases from J, the gap between germline ends came to 13 bases. The CDR3 is CASSLLGLYTEAFF. CDR3 DNA: TGTGCCAGCAGTTTACTGGGGTTGTACACTGAAGCTTTCTTT.

The V and J genes are TRBV6-5 and TRBJ1-2; possibly TRBD1 for D (5 bases). In germline, CDR1 is MNHEY, CDR2 SVGAGI. V lost 6 bases to trimming and J lost 9 bases, with 17 bases between them. This CDR3 spans 13 amino acids. DNA for the CDR3: TGTGCCAGCAGCTCGGGACCCTCTGCCCGCTACACCTTC. It specifies CASSSGPSARYTF.

This sequence joins TRBV2 and TRBJ2-1, with D perhaps TRBD1 (7 bases). With 11 bases removed from V and 5 bases from J, the gap between germline ends came to 25 bases. The CDR3 has 16 amino acids. Looked up from germline, CDR1 is SNHLY and CDR2 is FYNNEI. DNA for the CDR3: TGTGCCGCACGGCCAGGGGGACTCAATTTTAACAATGAGCAGTTCTTC. Translation gives CAARPGGLNFNNEQFF.

The chain carries TRBV29-1 and TRBJ2-1; D not certain. Trimming removed 6 bases at V and 2 bases at J, with 5 bases between. The CDR3 consists of 11 residues. Germline CDR1 is SQVTM and CDR2 is ANQGSEA. CDR3 in DNA: TGCAGCGTAAACACCTACAATGAGCAGTTCTTC. This encodes CSVNTYNEQFF.

V gene TRBV10-3 combines with J gene TRBJ2-1; D remains unclear. V was trimmed by 7 bases and J by 0 bases, leaving 13 bases between them. This CDR3 is built from 15 residues. Germline assignment: CDR1 ENHRY and CDR2 SYGVKD. CDR3 loop: CAITRGSSSYNEQFF. The CDR3 DNA follows: TGTGCCATCACTCGTGGGTCGAGCTCCTACAATGAGCAGTTCTTC.

This sequence joins TRBV11-2 and TRBJ2-2, with TRBD1 as a possible D gene (6 bases). CDR1 is SGHAT and CDR2 is FQNNGV in the germline V gene. V was trimmed by 5 bases and J by 7 bases, leaving 17 bases between them. The CDR3 is made up of 15 amino acids. The CDR3 sequence is CASSPSSPGDGELFF. Here the CDR3 DNA reads TGTGCCAGCAGCCCATCTAGCCCAGGGGACGGGGAGCTGTTTTTT.

About this clone: The junction differs from germline at one of its ends, possibly a read error. This chain uses TRBV4-1 with TRBJ2-1; 8 bases line up with TRBD1. Germline V CDR1 and CDR2: MGHRA, YSYEKL. The CDR3 loop spans 13 amino acids. In DNA, the CDR3 is TGCGCCAGCAGCCAATACTCCGTGGACAGGGTAATCTTC. Amino acids: CASSQYSVDRVIF.

The chain couples TRBV29-1 to TRBJ1-1; D not resolved. V was clipped by 6 bases and J by 6 bases, with 17 bases between them. The CDR3 runs to 13 residues. In germline, CDR1 is SQVTM, CDR2 ANQGSEA. The CDR3 DNA sequence: TGCAGCGTACACAAGACCCTCGTCGCTGAAGCTTTCTTT. Protein product: CSVHKTLVAEAFF.

The table lists this clone with a count of one. The chain links TRBV7-2 to TRBJ1-2; no clear D gene. Deletions cut 4 bases from V and 4 bases from J, with 16 bases between. The CDR3 spans 15 residues. The germline gives CDR1 SGHTA, CDR2 FQGNSA. The CDR3 is CASSSRHASSYGYTF. The CDR3, as DNA: TGTGCCAGCAGCTCCCGACACGCGAGTTCCTATGGCTACACCTTC.

The count of this clone is one. The chain uses TRBV21-1 and TRBJ2-3; TRBD2, the table's D call, lacks a check against the DNA. TRBV21-1 is recorded as a pseudogene. The CDR3 loop spans 12 amino acids. CDR3 sequence: CASNRETDTQYF. The CDR3 DNA reads TGTGCCAGCAATAGGGAGACAGATACGCAGTATTTT.

CDR3 DNA: TGTGCCAGCAGAACAGATACCTACAATGAGCAGTTCTTC. Translated: CASRTDTYNEQFF. The genes are TRBV5-4 and TRBJ2-1, with no clear D. The CDR3 covers 13 residues. Germline V gene data show CDR1 as SGHNT and CDR2 as YYREEE (reference sequence). V dropped 5 bases and J dropped 2 bases, with 8 bases sitting between them.

The chain combines TRBV11-2 with TRBJ2-6; D ambiguous. The CDR3 runs to 17 residues. The V end was cut by 5 bases, the J end by 1 base, with 15 bases between. Germline V gives CDR1 SGHAT, CDR2 FQNNGV. The CDR3 reads CASSPRPGGSGANVLTF. CDR3 sequence (DNA): TGTGCCAGCAGCCCCAGGCCGGGTGGGTCTGGGGCCAACGTCCTGACTTTC.

The rearrangement uses TRBV19 and TRBJ2-3, with TRBD2 matching 10 bases. This CDR3 spans 16 amino acids. The trim removed 5 bases at V and 4 bases at J, leaving 9 bases unmatched. Germline-derived CDR1 and CDR2 are LNHDA and SQIVND (reference sequence). CDR3 region: CASSPRAGGSADTQYF. The CDR3 DNA reads TGTGCCAGTAGTCCCCGAGCGGGGGGGTCGGCAGATACGCAGTATTTT.

V usage is TRBV6-5 and J usage is TRBJ1-2; D unclear. Germline CDR1 MNHEY, CDR2 SVGAGI. Trimming shortened V by 2 bases and J by 4 bases, and 14 bases separated the two germline ends. This CDR3 has 15 amino acids. Here the CDR3 DNA reads TGTGCCAGCAGTTACGCGGCAGGCACCTTCTATGGCTACACCTTC. Translation: CASSYAAGTFYGYTF.